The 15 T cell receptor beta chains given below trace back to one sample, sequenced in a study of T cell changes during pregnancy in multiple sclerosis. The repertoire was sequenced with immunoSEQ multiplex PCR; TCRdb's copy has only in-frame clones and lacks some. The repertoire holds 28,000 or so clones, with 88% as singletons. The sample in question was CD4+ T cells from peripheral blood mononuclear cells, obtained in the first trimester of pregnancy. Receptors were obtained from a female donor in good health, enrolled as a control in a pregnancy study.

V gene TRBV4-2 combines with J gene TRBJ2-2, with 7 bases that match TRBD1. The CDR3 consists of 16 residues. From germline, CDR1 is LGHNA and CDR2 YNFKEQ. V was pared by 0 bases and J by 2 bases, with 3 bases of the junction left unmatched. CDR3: CASSQDIGGNTGELFF. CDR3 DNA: TGTGCCAGCAGCCAAGATATAGGGGGCAACACCGGGGAGCTGTTTTTT.

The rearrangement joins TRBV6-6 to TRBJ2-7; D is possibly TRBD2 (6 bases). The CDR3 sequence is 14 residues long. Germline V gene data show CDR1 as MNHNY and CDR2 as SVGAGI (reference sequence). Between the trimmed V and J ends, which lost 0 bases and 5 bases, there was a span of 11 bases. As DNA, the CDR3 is TGTGCCAGCAGTTACTCGGCGGGGCGGAACGAGCAGTACTTC. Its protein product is CASSYSAGRNEQYF.

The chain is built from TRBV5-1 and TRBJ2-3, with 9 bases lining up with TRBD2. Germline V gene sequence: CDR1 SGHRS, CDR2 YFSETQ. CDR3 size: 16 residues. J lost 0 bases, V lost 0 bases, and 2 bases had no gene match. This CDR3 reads CASSLASGASTDTQYF. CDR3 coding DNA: TGCGCCAGCAGCTTGGCTAGCGGGGCGAGCACAGATACGCAGTATTTT.

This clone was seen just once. In DNA, the CDR3 is TGTGCCAGCAGCTTAAATCCGGGACAGGACTACGAGCAGTACTTC. Its translation: CASSLNPGQDYEQYF. This chain uses TRBV7-9 with TRBJ2-7; 8 bases align to TRBD1. Losses at the gene ends were 2 bases for V and 3 bases for J; bases not matched to a gene: 6. CDR1 SEHNR and CDR2 FQNEAQ come from the germline V gene (reference sequence). The CDR3 contains 15 residues.

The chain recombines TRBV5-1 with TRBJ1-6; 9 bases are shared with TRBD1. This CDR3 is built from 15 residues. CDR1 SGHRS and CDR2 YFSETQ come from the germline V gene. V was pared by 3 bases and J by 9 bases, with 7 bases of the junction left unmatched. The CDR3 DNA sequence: TGCGCCAGCAGCTGGGGACAGGGATCTAGTTCACCCCTCCACTTT. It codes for CASSWGQGSSSPLHF.

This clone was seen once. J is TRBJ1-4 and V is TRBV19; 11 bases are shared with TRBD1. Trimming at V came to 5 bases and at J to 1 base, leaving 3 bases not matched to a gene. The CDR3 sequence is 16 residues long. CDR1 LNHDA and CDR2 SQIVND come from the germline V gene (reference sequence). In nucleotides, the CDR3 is TGTGCCAGTAGTTCCGGGACAGGGGGAACTAATGAAAAACTGTTTTTT. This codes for CASSSGTGGTNEKLFF.

The CDR3 DNA follows: TGTGCCAGCAGCTCCAATCAATACGAGCAGTACTTC. It specifies CASSSNQYEQYF. The J gene is TRBJ2-7, the V gene TRBV11-2; the D is unclear. Trimming took off 4 bases at V and 4 bases at J, with 8 bases between the two ends. The CDR3 contains 12 residues. CDR1 and CDR2 (germline): SGHAT, FQNNGV.

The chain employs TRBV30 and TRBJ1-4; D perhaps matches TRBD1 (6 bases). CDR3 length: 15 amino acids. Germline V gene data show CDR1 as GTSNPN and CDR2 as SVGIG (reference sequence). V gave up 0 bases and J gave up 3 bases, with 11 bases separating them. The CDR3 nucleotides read TGTGCCTGGAGTGTTCAGGGGTGGGCTAATGAAAAACTGTTTTTT. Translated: CAWSVQGWANEKLFF.

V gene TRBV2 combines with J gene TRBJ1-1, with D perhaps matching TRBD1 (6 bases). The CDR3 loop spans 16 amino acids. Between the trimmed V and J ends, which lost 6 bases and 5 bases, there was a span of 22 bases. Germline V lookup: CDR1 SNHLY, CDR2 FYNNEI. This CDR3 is CASSHKSRGVETEAFF. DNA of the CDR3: TGTGCCAGCAGCCATAAGAGCAGGGGCGTAGAGACTGAAGCTTTCTTT.

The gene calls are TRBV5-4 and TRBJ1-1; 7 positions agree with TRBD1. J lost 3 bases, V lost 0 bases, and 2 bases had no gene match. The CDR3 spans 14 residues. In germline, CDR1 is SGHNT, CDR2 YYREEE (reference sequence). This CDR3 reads CASSLVQGDTEAFF. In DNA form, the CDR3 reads TGTGCCAGCAGCTTGGTCCAGGGGGACACTGAAGCTTTCTTT.

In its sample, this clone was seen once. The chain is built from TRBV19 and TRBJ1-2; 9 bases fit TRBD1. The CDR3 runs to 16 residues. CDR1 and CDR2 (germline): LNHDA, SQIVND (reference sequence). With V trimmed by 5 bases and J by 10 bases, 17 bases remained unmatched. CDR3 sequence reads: CASSPHPIRDRVNYTF. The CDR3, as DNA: TGTGCCAGTAGTCCACACCCGATCCGGGACAGGGTGAACTACACCTTC.

The CDR3 DNA follows: TGTGCCAGCAGCTCTACAGGGCCGTATGGCTACACCTTC. The encoded protein is CASSSTGPYGYTF. The V and J genes are TRBV11-2 and TRBJ1-2, with D perhaps TRBD1 (6 bases). Trimming shortened V by 4 bases and J by 5 bases, and 11 bases separated the two germline ends. This CDR3 comprises 13 residues. Germline V gene lookup returns CDR1 SGHAT and CDR2 FQNNGV.

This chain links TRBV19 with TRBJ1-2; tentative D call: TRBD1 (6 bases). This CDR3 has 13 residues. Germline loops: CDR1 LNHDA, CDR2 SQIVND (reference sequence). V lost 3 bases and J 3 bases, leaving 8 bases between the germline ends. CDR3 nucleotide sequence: TGTGCCAGTAGTATTTCAGGGGACTATGGCTACACCTTC. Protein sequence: CASSISGDYGYTF.

The chain's CDR3 is CAWSVPRAGAPAKNIQYF. Here the CDR3 DNA reads TGTGCCTGGAGTGTCCCCCGCGCGGGGGCACCAGCCAAAAACATTCAGTACTTC. V is TRBV30 and J is TRBJ2-4; possible D gene TRBD2, 7 bases. Trimming took off 0 bases at V and 0 bases at J, with 18 bases between the two ends. The CDR3 is 18 amino acids. CDR1 is GTSNPN, CDR2 SVGIG, per germline (reference sequence).

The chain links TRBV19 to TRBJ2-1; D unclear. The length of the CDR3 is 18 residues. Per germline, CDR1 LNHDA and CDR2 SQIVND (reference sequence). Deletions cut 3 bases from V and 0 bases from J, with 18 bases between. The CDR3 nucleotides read TGTGCCAGTAGTATTTTTGGCTTTCAATTCACCTCCTACAATGAGCAGTTCTTC. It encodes CASSIFGFQFTSYNEQFF.